The 21 T cell receptor beta chains below come from one sample, sequenced in a study of T cell repertoires in cytomegalovirus infection. MiXCR, applied by TCRdb to the reads, yields one record per CDR3 protein. This sample yields approximately 250,000 distinct CDR3 sequences, of which roughly 12% are seen a single time; 1.5% to 2% belongs to the top ten. Material for sequencing was PBMCs. All receptors come from a human donor in good health (CMV status not recorded). Some clones in this sample may be carry-over from other donors' samples.

This clonotype was found many times. This chain joins TRBV7-2 and TRBJ1-6, with a weak D call TRBD1 (5 bases). Per germline, CDR1 SGHTA and CDR2 FQGNSA. V was trimmed by 5 bases and J by 8 bases, leaving 13 bases between them. There are 14 residues in the CDR3. DNA for the CDR3: TGTGCCAGCAGCCCCGGGACGGCGGATTCACCCCTCCACTTT. Translation gives CASSPGTADSPLHF.

Note on this clonotype: This sequence may be a read error, since a much larger clone differs from it by one base. The rearrangement links TRBV29-1 to TRBJ2-7; a weak D match, TRBD2 (5 bases). The CDR3 is 12 residues long. CDR1 and CDR2 from the germline V gene are SQVTM and ANQGSEA. The CDR3 is CSVAEGPSELYF. CDR3 DNA: TGCAGCGTTGCAGAGGGCCCATCTGAGCTGTACTTC.

This clonotype has ten or more counts. The V and J genes are TRBV28 and TRBJ2-1, with a possible D match to TRBD2 (5 bases). Trimming shortened V by 5 bases and J by 3 bases, and 14 bases separated the two germline ends. Germline CDR1 is MDHEN and CDR2 is SYDVKM. The CDR3 contains 15 residues. This CDR3 is CASSPTGLNYNEQFF. For the CDR3, the DNA is TGTGCCAGCAGTCCCACCGGACTTAACTACAATGAGCAGTTCTTC.

This clonotype was counted at least ten times. J is TRBJ2-7 and V is TRBV7-2; the match to TRBD1 covers 9 bases. CDR1 is SGHTA and CDR2 is FQGNSA in the germline V gene. With V trimmed by 3 bases and J by 6 bases, 6 bases remained unmatched. This CDR3 comprises 14 residues. Here the CDR3 reads CASSFAGTGIEQYF. The CDR3 DNA reads TGTGCCAGCAGCTTTGCCGGGACAGGGATCGAGCAGTACTTC.

This clonotype was recorded at least ten times. The chain employs TRBV12-3 or TRBV12-4 and TRBJ2-7; 7 bases are a match to TRBD1. This CDR3 has 14 amino acids. V trimming: 6 bases; J trimming: 2 bases; junction bases outside the gene matches: 7. CDR3 nucleotide sequence: TGTGCCAGCAGGACCGGGACAGTAGCCTACGAGCAGTACTTC. Translation gives CASRTGTVAYEQYF.

This clonotype occurred a few times. V and J are TRBV3-1 and TRBJ2-7; 7 bases line up with TRBD1. The CDR3 runs to 14 residues. With 6 bases clipped from V and 2 bases from J, the junction kept 7 bases outside the gene matches. The germline CDR1 and CDR2 sequences are LGHDT and YNNKEL (reference sequence). This chain's CDR3 is CASRAQGSTYEQYF. The CDR3 region has the DNA TGTGCCAGCAGGGCACAGGGGTCAACCTACGAGCAGTACTTC.

The rearrangement links TRBV2 to TRBJ2-1, with TRBD2 identical over 13 bases. Germline CDR1 reads SNHLY; CDR2 reads FYNNEI. This CDR3 contains 15 residues. V lost 6 bases to trimming and J lost 8 bases; unmatched junction nucleotides: 7. Here the CDR3 reads CASRRLAGGYDEQFF. The CDR3 bases are TGTGCCAGCAGGAGACTAGCGGGAGGATACGATGAGCAGTTCTTC.

This clonotype has just a few counts. This rearrangement joins TRBV7-9 to TRBJ2-3, with unresolved D. Germline V gene sequence: CDR1 SEHNR, CDR2 FQNEAQ (reference sequence). The CDR3 is 14 amino acids. The ends were cut back, 7 bases at V and 6 bases at J, with 17 bases in the middle. CDR3 residues: CASKESPGMDTQYF. In DNA form, the CDR3 reads TGTGCCAGCAAGGAATCACCCGGAATGGATACGCAGTATTTT. Full variable domain (rest looked up from reference TRBV7-9 and TRBJ2-3): DTGVSQNPRHKITKRGQNVTFRCDPISEHNRLYWYRQTLGQGPEFLTYFQNEAQLEKSRLLSDRFSAERPKGSFSTLEIQRTEQGDSAMYLCASKESPGMDTQYFGPGTRLTVL.

This clonotype was seen many times. This chain uses TRBV7-2 with TRBJ2-1, with 7 bases matching TRBD2. Germline V CDR1 and CDR2: SGHTA, FQGNSA. The CDR3 is 16 amino acids. The V and J ends lost 3 bases and 1 base, in that order; junction bases with no gene match: 6. This CDR3 is CASSLSRERSYNEQFF. CDR3 nucleotides: TGTGCCAGCAGCTTGTCGCGGGAGAGATCCTACAATGAGCAGTTCTTC.

This clonotype occurred many times. This chain uses TRBV6-2 or TRBV6-3 with TRBJ1-1, with D unresolved. The V and J ends lost 4 bases and 4 bases respectively, with 4 bases between them. From germline, CDR1 is MNHEY and CDR2 SVGEGT. This CDR3 has 11 amino acids. DNA for the CDR3: TGTGCCAGCAGTTCCGGCACTGAAGCTTTCTTT. Translating gives CASSSGTEAFF.

In this sample, this clonotype turned up many times. The V gene is TRBV7-2, the J gene TRBJ2-3; TRBD1 is a possible D gene (5 bases). V lost 7 bases to trimming and J lost 1 base, with 18 bases between them. CDR1 SGHTA and CDR2 FQGNSA come from the germline V gene. The CDR3 loop spans 16 amino acids. CDR3 protein: CASIIRRGFGTDTQYF. The CDR3 region has the DNA TGTGCCAGCATTATTAGAAGGGGTTTTGGCACAGATACGCAGTATTTT. The whole variable domain, remainder taken from reference TRBV7-2 and TRBJ2-3, is GAGVSQSPSNKVTEKGKDVELRCDPISGHTALYWYRQSLGQGLEFLIYFQGNSAPDKSGLPSDRFSAERTGGSVSTLTIQRTQQEDSAVYLCASIIRRGFGTDTQYFGPGTRLTVL.

This sequence joins TRBV4-2 and TRBJ2-1, with D possibly being TRBD2 (6 bases). CDR1 is LGHNA, CDR2 YNFKEQ, per germline. The ends were cut back, 4 bases at V and 5 bases at J, with 15 bases in the middle. This CDR3 has 15 amino acids. The CDR3 nucleotides read TGTGCCAGCAGCCCACCCTGGGACTCAAACAATGAGCAGTTCTTC. Its protein is CASSPPWDSNNEQFF.

This clonotype was seen at least ten times. The V and J genes are TRBV7-2 and TRBJ1-5; the D gene is possibly TRBD1 (6 bases). The CDR3 loop spans 16 amino acids. CDR1 SGHTA and CDR2 FQGNSA come from the germline V gene. The V end was cut by 5 bases, the J end by 3 bases, with 17 bases between. The CDR3 region is CASSPRGGQNNQPQHF. In DNA form, the CDR3 reads TGTGCCAGCAGCCCCCGGGGGGGACAAAACAATCAGCCCCAGCATTTT.

This clonotype has at least ten counts. The chain employs TRBV7-2 and TRBJ1-3; the D is unclear. V dropped 3 bases and J dropped 0 bases, with 6 bases sitting between them. The CDR3 sequence is 14 residues long. Germline V gives CDR1 SGHTA, CDR2 FQGNSA. CDR3 residues: CASSFQGSGNTIYF. The CDR3 DNA reads as TGTGCCAGCAGCTTCCAAGGCTCTGGAAACACCATATATTTT.

The genes are TRBV19 and TRBJ1-2, with D perhaps TRBD1 (6 bases). The CDR3 spans 13 residues. The germline CDR1 and CDR2 sequences are LNHDA and SQIVND (reference sequence). V gave up 5 bases and J gave up 6 bases, with 13 bases separating them. In DNA, the CDR3 is TGTGCCAGTAGTGACCGGGACAATCATGGCTACACCTTC. Its translation is CASSDRDNHGYTF.

The rearrangement links TRBV7-2 to TRBJ2-7; possibly TRBD1 for D (5 bases). In germline, CDR1 is SGHTA, CDR2 FQGNSA. Trimming removed 1 base at V and 0 bases at J, with 10 bases between. The CDR3 runs 15 residues. CDR3 nucleotides: TGTGCCAGCAGCTTAGAAGGACACACCTCCTACGAGCAGTACTTC. Protein sequence: CASSLEGHTSYEQYF.

This clonotype was counted at least ten times. This chain links TRBV19 with TRBJ2-3, with D perhaps matching TRBD2 (7 bases). Trimming took off 9 bases at V and 4 bases at J, with 20 bases between the two ends. The CDR3 covers 15 residues. Germline loops: CDR1 LNHDA, CDR2 SQIVND (reference sequence). The DNA for the CDR3 is TGTGCCAGCCGATTGGGGGGGGGGCCATCAGATACGCAGTATTTT. This sequence encodes CASRLGGGPSDTQYF.

This clonotype appeared many times. CDR3 in amino acids: CASSLGRDREAFF. CDR3 bases: TGTGCCAGCAGCTTAGGGAGAGACAGGGAAGCTTTCTTT. This chain joins TRBV7-2 and TRBJ1-1, with D perhaps matching TRBD1 (6 bases). Trimming shortened V by 1 base and J by 8 bases, and 11 bases separated the two germline ends. CDR1 is SGHTA, CDR2 FQGNSA, per germline. This CDR3 has 13 residues.

This clonotype was counted between two and nine times. J is TRBJ1-1 and V is TRBV5-4, with 12 bases lining up with TRBD1. The J segment lost 4 bases and the V segment lost 4 bases, leaving 8 bases of the junction unmatched. Germline loops: CDR1 SGHNT, CDR2 YYREEE (reference sequence). The CDR3 runs to 16 residues. The CDR3 DNA reads as TGTGCCAGCAGCCCGGGACAGGGGGCGCCGGGCACTGAAGCTTTCTTT. Protein product: CASSPGQGAPGTEAFF. Filled out from reference TRBV5-4 and TRBJ1-1, the complete variable domain reads ETGVTQSPTHLIKTRGQQVTLRCSSQSGHNTVSWYQQALGQGPQFIFQYYREEENGRGNFPPRFSGLQFPNYSSELNVNALELDDSALYLCASSPGQGAPGTEAFFGQGTRLTVV.

This clonotype was seen many times. The chain uses TRBV28 and TRBJ1-2; weak D call: TRBD1 (6 bases). Germline V gene sequence: CDR1 MDHEN, CDR2 SYDVKM. This CDR3 comprises 14 residues. Trimming took off 6 bases at V and 8 bases at J, with 19 bases between the two ends. CDR3 region: CASSRQGIREGYTF. CDR3 sequence (DNA): TGTGCCAGCAGCCGGCAGGGGATACGGGAGGGCTACACCTTC.

Ten or more counts support this clonotype. This chain uses TRBV28 with TRBJ1-5; D not resolved. Germline CDR1 and CDR2: MDHEN and SYDVKM. The CDR3 is 14 amino acids. V lost 3 bases, J lost 1 base, and 7 bases lay in between. CDR3 residues: CASSLGPSNQPQHF. As DNA, the CDR3 is TGTGCCAGCAGTTTGGGCCCAAGCAATCAGCCCCAGCATTTT.